One sample yielded the 27 T cell receptor beta chains listed below, sequenced in a study of blood T cell repertoires in COVID-19. TCRdb's table, derived via immunoSEQ multiplex PCR, lists solely in-frame clones and lacks some. The sample includes 250,000 or so clones, 86% of them seen just once. Material: peripheral blood. These receptors all stem from a man in his sixties with acute or convalescent COVID-19.

V is TRBV9 and J is TRBJ1-3; a weak D match, TRBD1 (5 bases). V lost 3 bases and J 0 bases, leaving 16 bases between the germline ends. The CDR3 is made up of 17 amino acids. Germline V lookup: CDR1 SGDLS, CDR2 YYNGEE. The CDR3 region has the DNA TGTGCCAGCAGCGCCTCCCTGTTTGGGGCCTCTGGAAACACCATATATTTT. The encoded protein is CASSASLFGASGNTIYF.

The chain carries TRBV7-3 and TRBJ2-2; D perhaps matches TRBD2 (6 bases). Looked up from germline, CDR1 is SGHTA and CDR2 is FQGTGA. Trimming cost V 2 bases and J 0 bases, with 16 bases left between them. This CDR3 region has 18 residues. CDR3 coding DNA: TGTGCCAGCAGCTTACGGCCGGGGGTAGGGGCGAACACCGGGGAGCTGTTTTTT. It specifies CASSLRPGVGANTGELFF. Complete variable domain (other parts from reference TRBV7-3 and TRBJ2-2): GAGVSQTPSNKVTEKGKYVELRCDPISGHTALYWYRQSLGQGPEFLIYFQGTGAADDSGLPNDRFFAVRPEGSVSTLKIQRTERGDSAVYLCASSLRPGVGANTGELFFGEGSRLTVL.

This clone has just one count. The chain recombines TRBV7-6 with TRBJ2-7; the match to TRBD2 covers 9 bases. Germline V lookup: CDR1 SGHVS, CDR2 FNYEAQ. The CDR3 covers 17 residues. V was clipped by 0 bases and J by 4 bases; unmatched bases: 10. The CDR3 spells CASSLAFSTSGYYEQYF. The CDR3 coding sequence is TGTGCCAGCAGCTTAGCGTTTTCGACTAGCGGTTATTACGAGCAGTACTTC.

The gene calls are TRBV5-6 and TRBJ1-6; 10 bases agree with TRBD1. Trimming took 3 bases from V and 14 from J; bases not matched to a gene: 8. The CDR3 is made up of 14 amino acids. The V gene's germline CDR1 is SGHDT and CDR2 YYEEEE. The CDR3 region has the DNA TGTGCCAGCAGCTGGAGGACAGGGGGTATGTCCCTCCACTTT. The encoded protein is CASSWRTGGMSLHF.

This clone was seen once. The chain recombines TRBV7-2 with TRBJ2-2; 7 bases map to TRBD2. Germline lookup yields CDR1 SGHTA and CDR2 FQGNSA. The CDR3 covers 13 residues. V shed 5 bases, J shed 8 bases, and the junction held 5 bases outside the gene matches. The CDR3 spells CASSGSAGGELFF. CDR3 in DNA: TGTGCCAGCAGCGGGTCAGCGGGAGGGGAGCTGTTTTTT.

V is TRBV6-5 and J is TRBJ1-1; unclear D gene. CDR3 length equals 12 residues. CDR1 and CDR2 (germline): MNHEY, SVGAGI. V was shortened by 6 bases and J by 7 bases, with 12 bases between the two germline ends. Here the CDR3 DNA reads TGTGCCAGCAGGCCCGGTGGTCTTGAAGCTTTCTTT. The encoded protein is CASRPGGLEAFF.

The sample holds a few counts of this clone. The chain joins TRBV10-3 to TRBJ2-2; TRBD1 agrees at 7 bases. CDR3 length equals 15 residues. CDR1 and CDR2 (germline): ENHRY, SYGVKD. With 4 bases clipped from V and 6 bases from J, the junction kept 8 bases outside the gene matches. CDR3 DNA sequence: TGTGCCATCAGTGGGGGAAGGGGGCGCCCCGGGGAGCTGTTTTTT. This codes for CAISGGRGRPGELFF.

CDR3 residues: CASSQDHGLAGSGANVLTF. CDR3 nucleotide sequence: TGTGCCAGCAGCCAAGATCACGGACTAGCGGGATCTGGGGCCAACGTCCTGACTTTC. The chain combines TRBV4-2 with TRBJ2-6, with TRBD2 matching 12 bases. Trimming at V came to 0 bases and at J to 1 base, leaving 4 bases not matched to a gene. The CDR3 spans 19 residues. Germline-derived CDR1 and CDR2 are LGHNA and YNFKEQ.

This rearrangement joins TRBV21-1 to TRBJ1-5; the DNA was not used to check the table's D call, TRBD1. TRBV21-1 is classified as a pseudogene. This CDR3 has 13 amino acids. The CDR3 protein is CARRDTFNQPQHF. The DNA for the CDR3 is TGTGCCAGAAGGGACACTTTCAATCAGCCCCAGCATTTT.

This clone was recorded a few times. The chain links TRBV7-8 to TRBJ2-5, with D perhaps matching TRBD2 (7 bases). The CDR3 length is 14 residues. Germline V gene lookup returns CDR1 SGHVS and CDR2 FQNEAQ. The V gene lost 7 bases and the J gene lost 1 base, with 13 bases spanning the gap. DNA of the CDR3: TGTGCCAGCACCTTGGGGGGGCTCCAAGAGACCCAGTACTTC. It encodes CASTLGGLQETQYF.

V gene TRBV10-3 combines with J gene TRBJ2-7, with 10 bases lining up with TRBD1. This CDR3 contains 17 residues. Germline V gene sequence: CDR1 ENHRY, CDR2 SYGVKD. The V gene end was trimmed by 3 bases and the J gene end by 5 bases; junction bases not matched to a gene: 13. CDR3 in amino acids: CAISETRQGQGKDEQYF. The CDR3 DNA sequence: TGTGCCATCAGTGAAACGAGACAGGGACAGGGGAAAGACGAGCAGTACTTC.

This chain links TRBV28 with TRBJ1-6; TRBD1 agrees at 9 bases. The CDR3 loop spans 18 amino acids. Germline lookup yields CDR1 MDHEN and CDR2 SYDVKM. With 5 bases clipped from V and 0 bases from J, the junction kept 8 bases outside the gene matches. In DNA, the CDR3 is TGTGCCAGCAGTAAGACAGGGGGTGGGAGCTCCTATAATTCACCCCTCCACTTT. It is translated as CASSKTGGGSSYNSPLHF.

This clone has a single count. The chain is built from TRBV24-1 and TRBJ1-4, with D uncertain. Trimming removed 4 bases at V and 4 bases at J, with 15 bases between. The CDR3 runs to 16 residues. The germline V gene has CDR1 KGHDR and CDR2 SFDVKD. The CDR3 sequence is CATSDSRTGHNEKLFF. The CDR3 nucleotides are TGTGCCACCAGTGACTCCCGGACTGGCCATAATGAAAAACTGTTTTTT.

A single count supports this clone. The chain uses TRBV11-3 and TRBJ1-1, with no clear D. The CDR3 totals 13 residues. Trimming took off 5 bases at V and 1 base at J, with 8 bases between the two ends. Germline V gives CDR1 SGHNT, CDR2 YENEEA. The CDR3 region is CASSQHPNTEAFF. The DNA for the CDR3 is TGTGCCAGCAGCCAACACCCGAACACTGAAGCTTTCTTT.

The gene calls are TRBV6-5 and TRBJ2-3; D might be TRBD2 (6 bases). The CDR3 is made up of 14 amino acids. CDR1 and CDR2 (germline): MNHEY, SVGAGI. Trimming pared 6 bases from V and 2 bases from J, leaving 12 bases between. The CDR3 nucleotides read TGTGCCAGCAGGAGCGGGTCATACACAGATACGCAGTATTTT. This gives the protein CASRSGSYTDTQYF.

V usage is TRBV12-3 or TRBV12-4 and J usage is TRBJ2-5, with D maybe TRBD2 (6 bases). The CDR3 covers 12 residues. Trimming pared 2 bases from V and 7 bases from J, leaving 8 bases between. The CDR3 DNA is TGTGCCAGCAGTTTACCGGAGGGGACCCAGTACTTC. Amino acids: CASSLPEGTQYF.

This chain joins TRBV5-1 and TRBJ2-6, with D hard to call. Trimming left V 4 bases short and J 0 bases short, with 17 bases between. The length of the CDR3 is 18 residues. CDR1 is SGHRS and CDR2 is YFSETQ in the germline V gene. CDR3 nucleotide sequence: TGCGCCAGCAGCCTGCTCGTGGGCCCCAGCTCTGGGGCCAACGTCCTGACTTTC. It specifies CASSLLVGPSSGANVLTF. Filled out from reference TRBV5-1 and TRBJ2-6, the complete variable domain reads KAGVTQTPRYLIKTRGQQVTLSCSPISGHRSVSWYQQTPGQGLQFLFEYFSETQRNKGNFPGRFSGRQFSNSRSEMNVSTLELGDSALYLCASSLLVGPSSGANVLTFGAGSRLTVL.

The chain recombines TRBV4-3 with TRBJ2-7; D perhaps matches TRBD2 (5 bases). The CDR3 contains 16 residues. The V and J ends lost 1 base and 3 bases respectively, with 16 bases between them. In germline, CDR1 is LGHNA, CDR2 YSLEER. This chain's CDR3 is CASSQVAKIFDYEQYF. In DNA form, the CDR3 reads TGCGCCAGCAGCCAAGTAGCGAAAATTTTCGACTACGAGCAGTACTTC.

This chain links TRBV11-3 with TRBJ2-1, with a possible D match to TRBD2 (6 bases). This CDR3 region has 13 residues. Germline lookup yields CDR1 SGHNT and CDR2 YENEEA. V was shortened by 5 bases and J by 10 bases, with 15 bases between the two germline ends. The CDR3 reads CASSLYGGSEQFF. The CDR3 DNA follows: TGTGCCAGCAGCCTCTATGGGGGGAGCGAGCAGTTCTTC.

A few counts support this clone. The chain employs TRBV9 and TRBJ1-2; 10 nucleotides match TRBD1. The V segment lost 0 bases and the J segment 6 bases; nucleotides outside the gene matches: 8. CDR1 is SGDLS, CDR2 YYNGEE, per germline. This CDR3 is built from 16 residues. The CDR3 region has the DNA TGTGCCAGCAGCGTAGGTACGACCGGGACAGGGGATGGCTACACCTTC. Translation: CASSVGTTGTGDGYTF. The variable domain in full, with the rest retrieved from reference TRBV9 and TRBJ1-2, is DSGVTQTPKHLITATGQRVTLRCSPRSGDLSVYWYQQSLDQGLQFLIQYYNGEERAKGNILERFSAQQFPDLHSELNLSSLELGDSALYFCASSVGTTGTGDGYTFGSGTRLTVV.

CDR3 residues: CASSEEVRNNEQFF. Here the CDR3 DNA reads TGTGCCAGCAGTGAAGAAGTCAGAAACAATGAGCAGTTCTTC. The genes are TRBV6-1 and TRBJ2-1; D remains unclear. Germline assignment: CDR1 MNHNS and CDR2 SASEGT. Trimming took off 1 base at V and 5 bases at J, with 9 bases between the two ends. This CDR3 region has 14 residues.

The chain combines TRBV6-2 or TRBV6-3 with TRBJ1-3; TRBD1 matches 7 bases. Germline assignment: CDR1 MNHEY and CDR2 SVGEGT. The J segment lost 0 bases and the V segment lost 2 bases, leaving 1 base of the junction unmatched. CDR3 size: 15 residues. Here the CDR3 reads CASSYRTGSGNTIYF. The CDR3 nucleotides are TGTGCCAGCAGTTACCGGACAGGCTCTGGAAACACCATATATTTT.

Only a few counts were recorded for this clone. V gene TRBV6-1 combines with J gene TRBJ1-1; D is ambiguous. Germline values: CDR1 MNHNS, CDR2 SASEGT. Trimming cost V 2 bases and J 10 bases, with 17 bases left between them. CDR3 length: 14 amino acids. The CDR3 DNA reads TGTGCCAGCAGTGAAAACGCGGCGCAAGGTAGAGCTTTCTTT. Its protein is CASSENAAQGRAFF.

The chain recombines TRBV20-1 with TRBJ2-7; 7 nucleotides agree with TRBD2. The CDR3 is made up of 16 amino acids. The trim removed 3 bases at V and 0 bases at J, leaving 11 bases unmatched. Germline CDR1 DFQATT, CDR2 SNEGSKA (reference sequence). The CDR3 sequence is CSASPYGSGVSYEQYF. The CDR3 DNA sequence: TGCAGTGCTAGTCCCTATGGCAGCGGGGTCTCCTACGAGCAGTACTTC.

CDR3 sequence reads: CAIRHGPYEQYF. In DNA form, the CDR3 reads TGTGCCATTCGACATGGTCCCTACGAGCAGTACTTC. The rearrangement links TRBV28 to TRBJ2-7; D call uncertain. Germline V CDR1 and CDR2: MDHEN, SYDVKM. V lost 10 bases to trimming and J lost 2 bases, with 12 bases between them. The length of the CDR3 is 12 residues.

The chain uses TRBV6-5 and TRBJ1-3; 7 bases are a match to TRBD1. The CDR3 is 15 residues long. V dropped 6 bases and J dropped 0; count of bases not matched to a gene: 5. Germline CDR1 reads MNHEY; CDR2 reads SVGAGI. The CDR3 region has the DNA TGTGCCAGCAGCACGGACAGGCACTCTGGAAACACCATATATTTT. It codes for CASSTDRHSGNTIYF.

This clone was picked up one time. The chain is built from TRBV5-1 and TRBJ2-3; no definite D call. Trimming cost V 5 bases and J 0 bases, with 7 bases left between them. The CDR3 totals 13 residues. CDR1 SGHRS and CDR2 YFSETQ come from the germline V gene. CDR3 protein: CASRQISTDTQYF. The DNA for the CDR3 is TGCGCCAGCAGACAAATTAGCACAGATACGCAGTATTTT.